The 20 T cell receptor beta chains in this list originate from one sample, sequenced in a study of cytomegalovirus exposure and HLA in healthy donors. The PCR contained 60 Vbeta and 13 Jbeta primers. TCRdb keeps only in-frame clones here, not all; method: immunoSEQ multiplex PCR. The sample has under 150,000 clones, roughly 79% seen once. The sample comprised PBMCs. These receptors were obtained from a woman aged 50 to 60 in good health and CMV-seronegative.

The gene calls are TRBV5-6 and TRBJ2-7; tentatively, D is TRBD1 (5 bases). The CDR3 runs to 13 residues. V was pared by 5 bases and J by 4 bases, with 13 bases between. Germline V CDR1 and CDR2: SGHDT, YYEEEE. The CDR3 spells CASRVRNRYEQYV. CDR3 DNA: TGTGCCAGCAGGGTAAGGAACAGGTACGAGCAGTACGTC.

The chain is built from TRBV4-3 and TRBJ1-2, with D perhaps TRBD1 (5 bases). V lost 1 base and J lost 3, with 12 bases in between. The V gene's germline CDR1 is LGHNA and CDR2 YSLEER. The CDR3 has 15 amino acids. The CDR3 reads CASSQVRQLDYGYTF. CDR3 in DNA: TGCGCCAGCAGCCAAGTACGACAGCTTGACTATGGCTACACCTTC.

V gene TRBV14 combines with J gene TRBJ2-2; 7 bases align to TRBD1. This CDR3 is built from 17 residues. Germline loops: CDR1 SGHDN, CDR2 FVKESK. V lost 0 bases to trimming and J lost 2 bases; unmatched junction nucleotides: 6. Here the CDR3 DNA reads TGTGCCAGCAGCCAAGATAAGGGACAGCTCAACACCGGGGAGCTGTTTTTT. Encoded protein: CASSQDKGQLNTGELFF.

The rearrangement uses TRBV6-5 and TRBJ1-1; a possible D gene is TRBD1 (5 bases). This CDR3 spans 13 amino acids. Per the germline V gene, CDR1 is MNHEY and CDR2 is SVGAGI. Trimming took off 2 bases at V and 7 bases at J, with 11 bases between the two ends. The CDR3 coding sequence is TGTGCCAGCAGTTACACAGGTTTTAGTGAAGCTTTCTTT. Amino acids: CASSYTGFSEAFF.

The chain uses TRBV4-2 and TRBJ1-2; 7 bases are shared with TRBD1. The germline V gene encodes CDR1 LGHNA and CDR2 YNFKEQ. The J segment lost 0 bases and the V segment lost 3 bases, leaving 7 bases of the junction unmatched. The CDR3 loop spans 16 amino acids. For the CDR3, the DNA is TGTGCCAGCAGCCAGGCCACAGGGGCCGCTAACTATGGCTACACCTTC. Translating gives CASSQATGAANYGYTF.

The chain combines TRBV9 with TRBJ2-7; 9 bases line up with TRBD1. Germline CDR1 and CDR2: SGDLS and YYNGEE. The CDR3 extends over 14 amino acids. The J segment lost 4 bases and the V segment lost 3 bases, leaving 5 bases of the junction unmatched. CDR3 sequence reads: CASSARDRVYEQYF. The CDR3 DNA reads as TGTGCCAGCAGCGCCCGGGACAGGGTGTACGAGCAGTACTTC.

This sequence joins TRBV7-2 and TRBJ1-5, with 7 bases matching TRBD1. Germline assignment: CDR1 SGHTA and CDR2 FQGNSA. V gave up 1 base and J gave up 6 bases; unmatched junction bases: 6. The CDR3 has 15 amino acids. The CDR3 DNA sequence: TGTGCCAGCAGCTTAGGGGTAGGGGGCGGTCAGCCCCAGCATTTT. Its translation: CASSLGVGGGQPQHF.

J is TRBJ2-1 and V is TRBV5-6, with TRBD2 matching over 9 bases. J was trimmed by 4 bases and V by 4 bases; bases with no gene match: 9. This CDR3 is built from 16 residues. From germline, CDR1 is SGHDT and CDR2 YYEEEE. CDR3 residues: CASSPTGTSRYNEQFF. CDR3 in DNA: TGTGCCAGCAGCCCGACCGGGACTAGCAGGTACAATGAGCAGTTCTTC.

The chain recombines TRBV9 with TRBJ2-7; 7 bases match TRBD2. Germline-derived CDR1 and CDR2 are SGDLS and YYNGEE. V shed 5 bases, J shed 2 bases, and the junction held 4 bases outside the gene matches. The CDR3 has 13 amino acids. In DNA form, the CDR3 reads TGTGCCAGCAGTCGGGGAGGGACCTACGAGCAGTACTTC. Translated: CASSRGGTYEQYF. Full variable domain (rest looked up from reference TRBV9 and TRBJ2-7): DSGVTQTPKHLITATGQRVTLRCSPRSGDLSVYWYQQSLDQGLQFLIQYYNGEERAKGNILERFSAQQFPDLHSELNLSSLELGDSALYFCASSRGGTYEQYFGPGTRLTVT.

V and J are TRBV6-1 and TRBJ1-5, with D perhaps matching TRBD1 (6 bases). V was cut by 7 bases and J by 4 bases, with 11 bases left in between. CDR1 MNHNS and CDR2 SASEGT come from the germline V gene. The CDR3 spans 13 residues. CDR3 DNA sequence: TGTGCCAGCATACAGGGTTTGAATCAGCCCCAGCATTTT. Protein product: CASIQGLNQPQHF.

The chain employs TRBV29-1 and TRBJ1-2; TRBD1 matches 7 bases. CDR3 length: 14 residues. J was trimmed by 8 bases and V by 1 base; bases with no gene match: 10. Per the germline V gene, CDR1 is SQVTM and CDR2 is ANQGSEA. The CDR3 DNA reads TGCAGCGTTGAAGCTGACAGGGTAGAGGAGGGCTACACCTTC. Its translation is CSVEADRVEEGYTF.

The genes are TRBV19 and TRBJ1-4, with 9 bases identical to TRBD1. Germline V gene lookup returns CDR1 LNHDA and CDR2 SQIVND (reference sequence). V shed 4 bases and J 8 bases; nucleotides not matched to a gene: 17. CDR3 size: 18 residues. In nucleotides, the CDR3 is TGTGCCAGTAGTACCTGGACAGGGGCGCTACAAGTGGGCGAAAAACTGTTTTTT. Translated, it gives CASSTWTGALQVGEKLFF.

This sequence joins TRBV28 and TRBJ1-1; maybe TRBD1 (5 bases). V lost 6 bases to trimming and J lost 0 bases, with 23 bases between them. CDR3 size: 18 residues. From germline, CDR1 is MDHEN and CDR2 SYDVKM. As DNA, the CDR3 is TGTGCCAGCAGCCCATTAGGGGAGGGAATACTTATGAACACTGAAGCTTTCTTT. Protein sequence: CASSPLGEGILMNTEAFF.

The chain's CDR3 is CASTWGQGSPIQYF. CDR3 in DNA: TGTGCCTCTACCTGGGGACAGGGGAGCCCCATTCAGTACTTC. The rearrangement uses TRBV19 and TRBJ2-4; 10 bases are shared with TRBD1. Germline CDR1 is LNHDA and CDR2 is SQIVND (reference sequence). The CDR3 has 14 amino acids. The junction had 13 bases not matched to a gene; V was cut back by 11 bases and J by 9 bases.

The genes are TRBV9 and TRBJ2-2; no reliable D call. This CDR3 contains 18 residues. Germline V CDR1 and CDR2: SGDLS, YYNGEE. With 1 base removed from V and 5 bases from J, the gap between germline ends came to 21 bases. The CDR3 reads CASSVNPVDNRRTGELFF. For the CDR3, the DNA is TGTGCCAGCAGCGTAAACCCGGTCGATAACCGCAGGACCGGGGAGCTGTTTTTT.

The chain couples TRBV29-1 to TRBJ2-3; TRBD2 is a possible D gene (5 bases). Germline V CDR1 and CDR2: SQVTM, ANQGSEA. This CDR3 has 15 residues. V lost 0 bases and J 2 bases, leaving 12 bases between the germline ends. The CDR3 nucleotides read TGCAGCGTTGAAGAATCGGGGATTAACACAGATACGCAGTATTTT. This codes for CSVEESGINTDTQYF.

This chain joins TRBV25-1 and TRBJ2-3, with 7 bases fitting TRBD2. The V gene's germline CDR1 is MGHDK and CDR2 SYGVNS. The CDR3 runs to 18 residues. J was trimmed by 0 bases and V by 1 base; bases with no gene match: 10. CDR3 DNA sequence: TGTGCCAGCAGTGAATTAGCGGGTCTGAGAGCTAGCACAGATACGCAGTATTTT. Its protein product is CASSELAGLRASTDTQYF.

V is TRBV10-3 and J is TRBJ2-6, with D possibly TRBD2 on 5 matching bases. The CDR3 has 16 amino acids. Germline values: CDR1 ENHRY, CDR2 SYGVKD. V lost 3 bases, J lost 4 bases, and 13 bases lay in between. In DNA, the CDR3 is TGTGCCATCAGTGACATGGTAGGGAGCGGGGCCAACGTCCTGACTTTC. Amino acids: CAISDMVGSGANVLTF.

This clone was picked up a small number of times. V and J are TRBV19 and TRBJ1-4; 7 bases align to TRBD1. V was clipped by 5 bases and J by 3 bases; unmatched bases: 6. The CDR3 extends over 15 amino acids. Germline CDR1 and CDR2: LNHDA and SQIVND (reference sequence). In DNA form, the CDR3 reads TGTGCCAGTAGTCCAGAGACAGGGTCTAATGAAAAACTGTTTTTT. Its translation: CASSPETGSNEKLFF.

This clone has only a few counts. The chain couples TRBV4-3 to TRBJ2-7; 8 bases map to TRBD1. Trimming removed 5 bases from V and 3 bases from J; junction bases left unmatched: 9. Germline CDR1 is LGHNA and CDR2 is YSLEER. This CDR3 contains 15 residues. CDR3 bases: TGCGCCAGCAGCGCAACTAGGACAGGGTACTACGAGCAGTACTTC. This translates into CASSATRTGYYEQYF.